This TCR beta chain comes out of a study of blood T cells in healthy people across ages. Through a sample-barcoded 5' primer and a J-beta primer mix, a second PCR was run for about 6 to 11 cycles. TCRdb re-analysed the 5' RACE reads in MiXCR, keeping a single row per CDR3 protein. The sample contains approximately 2,000,000 distinct CDR3 sequences, roughly 43% of which appear only once. CDR1 and CDR2 (germline): SGDLS, YYNGEE. The CDR3 covers 15 residues. V gave up 0 bases and J gave up 7 bases, with 13 bases separating them. The people who gave samples were healthy Caucasians from Russia, aged about 6 to 95.

The sample consisted of blood. The J gene is TRBJ2-2, the V gene TRBV9; D unresolved. The origin of this receptor is a human donor in good health. The CDR3 bases are TGTGCCAGCAGCGTAGTGGGCAGTGCTAACGGGGAGCTGTTTTTT. Protein product: CASSVVGSANGELFF.